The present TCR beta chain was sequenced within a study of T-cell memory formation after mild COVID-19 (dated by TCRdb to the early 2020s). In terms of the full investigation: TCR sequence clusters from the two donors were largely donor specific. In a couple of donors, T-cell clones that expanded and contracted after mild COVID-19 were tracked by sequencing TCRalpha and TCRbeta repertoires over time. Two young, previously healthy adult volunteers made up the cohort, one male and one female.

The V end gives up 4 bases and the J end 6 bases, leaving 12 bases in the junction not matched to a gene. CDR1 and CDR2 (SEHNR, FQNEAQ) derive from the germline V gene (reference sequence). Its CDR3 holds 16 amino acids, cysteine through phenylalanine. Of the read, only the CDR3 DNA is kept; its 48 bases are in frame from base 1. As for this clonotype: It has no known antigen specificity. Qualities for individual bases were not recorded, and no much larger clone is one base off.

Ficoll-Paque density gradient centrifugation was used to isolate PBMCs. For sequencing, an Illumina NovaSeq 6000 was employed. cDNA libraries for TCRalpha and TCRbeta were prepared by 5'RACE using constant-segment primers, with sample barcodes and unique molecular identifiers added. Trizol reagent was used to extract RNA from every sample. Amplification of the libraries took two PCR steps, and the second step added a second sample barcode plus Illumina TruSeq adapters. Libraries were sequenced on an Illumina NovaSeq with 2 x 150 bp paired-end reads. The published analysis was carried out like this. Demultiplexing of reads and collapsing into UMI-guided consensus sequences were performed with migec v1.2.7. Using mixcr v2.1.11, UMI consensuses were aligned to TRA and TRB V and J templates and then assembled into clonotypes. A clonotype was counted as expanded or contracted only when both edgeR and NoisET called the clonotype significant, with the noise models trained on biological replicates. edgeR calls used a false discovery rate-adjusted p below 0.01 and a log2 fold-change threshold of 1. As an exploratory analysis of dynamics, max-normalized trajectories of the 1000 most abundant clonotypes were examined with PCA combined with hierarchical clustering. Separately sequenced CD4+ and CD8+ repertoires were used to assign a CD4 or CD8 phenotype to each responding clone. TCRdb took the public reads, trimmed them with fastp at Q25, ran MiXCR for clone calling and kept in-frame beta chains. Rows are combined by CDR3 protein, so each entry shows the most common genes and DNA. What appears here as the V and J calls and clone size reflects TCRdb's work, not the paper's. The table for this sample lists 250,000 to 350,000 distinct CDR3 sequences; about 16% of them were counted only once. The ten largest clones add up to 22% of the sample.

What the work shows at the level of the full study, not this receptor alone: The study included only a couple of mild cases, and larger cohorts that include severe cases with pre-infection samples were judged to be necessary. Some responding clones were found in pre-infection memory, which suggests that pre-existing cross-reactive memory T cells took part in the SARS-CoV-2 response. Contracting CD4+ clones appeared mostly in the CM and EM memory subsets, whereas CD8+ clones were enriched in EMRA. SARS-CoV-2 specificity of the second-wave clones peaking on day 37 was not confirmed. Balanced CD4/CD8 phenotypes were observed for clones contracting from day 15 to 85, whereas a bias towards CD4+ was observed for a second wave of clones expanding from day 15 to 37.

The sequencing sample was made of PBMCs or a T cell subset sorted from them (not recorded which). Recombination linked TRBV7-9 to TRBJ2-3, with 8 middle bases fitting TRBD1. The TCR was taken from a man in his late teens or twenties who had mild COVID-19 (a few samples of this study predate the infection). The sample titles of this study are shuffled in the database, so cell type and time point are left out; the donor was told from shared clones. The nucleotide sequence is TGTGCCAGCAGCTGGAGGACAGGGAGGACGGACGATACGCAGTATTTT. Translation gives CASSWRTGRTDDTQYF. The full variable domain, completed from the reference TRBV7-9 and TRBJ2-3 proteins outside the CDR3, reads DTGVSQNPRHKITKRGQNVTFRCDPISEHNRLYWYRQTLGQGPEFLTYFQNEAQLEKSRLLSDRFSAERPKGSFSTLEIQRTEQGDSAMYLCASSWRTGRTDDTQYFGPGTRLTVL.